This note documents a single T cell receptor (beta chain) sequence. Repertoires were generated with immunoSEQ multiplex PCR, while TCRdb's copy carries only in-frame clones and drops some. Of around 730,000 clones in the sample, 80% to 90% are singletons; the top ten hold 0.0095% to 0.011%. V lost 7 bases to trimming and J lost 4 bases; unmatched junction nucleotides: 12. CDR3 size: 15 residues. Germline-derived CDR1 and CDR2 are MNHEY and SVGAGI. These data belong to a study of shared T cell receptors in the human thymus. The sample also formed part of further work on human thymus T cells. From that report: Congenital heart defects were the reason for the corrective surgery that the donors, healthy Finnish infants, were having.

The chain employs TRBV6-5 and TRBJ1-2; 7 bases match TRBD1. The sequenced sample consisted of thymocytes. This TCR derives from a girl under three years old with a congenital heart defect. In DNA form, the CDR3 reads TGTGCCAGCATAGGTCCGCAGGGGGATCTCTATGGCTACACCTTC. Protein: CASIGPQGDLYGYTF.